This TCR beta chain was sequenced for a study of blood T cell repertoires in COVID-19. On the study more broadly: Spain, Italy and the United States supplied samples that represented acute and convalescent COVID-19.

The V segment lost 4 bases and the J segment 6 bases; nucleotides outside the gene matches: 7. CDR1 SGDLS and CDR2 YYNGEE come from the germline V gene. This CDR3 spans 15 amino acids. TCRdb keeps only in-frame clones here, not all; method: immunoSEQ multiplex PCR. This table has approximately 69,000 clones, 84% appearing once. The sequenced sample was peripheral blood. This sequence originates from a man aged 45-65 years with COVID-19, enrolled during active disease. This sequence joins TRBV9 and TRBJ1-4; 9 bases map to TRBD1. DNA for the CDR3: TGTGCCAGCAGCCCTTCGGGGACAGGGTATGAAAAACTGTTTTTT. The encoded protein is CASSPSGTGYEKLFF.